The 10 T cell receptor beta chains presented below share a single source sample, sequenced in a study of blood T cell repertoires in COVID-19. Assay: immunoSEQ multiplex PCR; the TCRdb copy retains only in-frame clones and omits some. The sample holds fewer than 200,000 clones, approximately 79% seen once. The sample was peripheral blood. The receptors here all came from a woman of 80 years or more with acute or convalescent COVID-19.

Only a few counts were recorded for this clone. This chain links TRBV7-9 with TRBJ1-1; TRBD1 is a possible D gene (5 bases). The CDR3 is made up of 14 amino acids. Germline lookup yields CDR1 SEHNR and CDR2 FQNEAQ (reference sequence). V was shortened by 1 base and J by 8 bases, with 14 bases between the two germline ends. The DNA for the CDR3 is TGTGCCAGCAGCTTAGGGGCGGGGGTCGGCGAAGCTTTCTTT. This sequence encodes CASSLGAGVGEAFF.

There are many counts of this clone. This CDR3 is CASSSNLTARTPSNQPQHF. The CDR3 nucleotides read TGCGCCAGCAGCTCCAACCTGACAGCCCGAACCCCAAGTAATCAGCCCCAGCATTTT. V gene TRBV5-1 combines with J gene TRBJ1-5; D may be TRBD1 (5 bases). Trimming pared 3 bases from V and 4 bases from J, leaving 26 bases between. The CDR3 totals 19 residues. CDR1 and CDR2 (germline): SGHRS, YFSETQ.

This clone has a single count. The chain joins TRBV27 to TRBJ2-1, with TRBD1 as a possible D gene (6 bases). The germline CDR1 and CDR2 sequences are MNHEY and SMNVEV (reference sequence). V shed 6 bases and J shed 1 base, with 13 bases lying between them. This CDR3 is built from 15 residues. This CDR3 is CASRPGQSSYNEQFF. In DNA, the CDR3 is TGTGCCAGCAGACCTGGACAGTCGTCCTACAATGAGCAGTTCTTC.

The rearrangement joins TRBV6-6 to TRBJ1-5; D remains unclear. Germline V lookup: CDR1 MNHNY, CDR2 SVGAGI (reference sequence). The ends were cut back, 6 bases at V and 7 bases at J, with 13 bases in the middle. This CDR3 region has 13 residues. CDR3 coding DNA: TGTGCCAGCAGCACGACTGTAGTGCAGCCCCAGCATTTT. Protein product: CASSTTVVQPQHF.

The chain uses TRBV19 and TRBJ1-5, with 9 bases lining up with TRBD1. Germline V gene data show CDR1 as LNHDA and CDR2 as SQIVND (reference sequence). The CDR3 contains 16 residues. J was trimmed by 2 bases and V by 4 bases; bases with no gene match: 6. CDR3 in DNA: TGTGCCAGTAGTACTACAGGGGGCATCGGCAATCAGCCCCAGCATTTT. Protein sequence: CASSTTGGIGNQPQHF.

The chain is built from TRBV11-2 and TRBJ2-2, with D hard to call. Deletions cut 2 bases from V and 5 bases from J, with 3 bases between. There are 12 residues in the CDR3. Germline V CDR1 and CDR2: SGHAT, FQNNGV. Here the CDR3 DNA reads TGTGCCAGCAGCTTATATACCGGGGAGCTGTTTTTT. It translates to CASSLYTGELFF.

V usage is TRBV19 and J usage is TRBJ2-6, with TRBD2 matching over 8 bases. With V trimmed by 10 bases and J by 0 bases, 14 bases remained unmatched. CDR1 LNHDA and CDR2 SQIVND come from the germline V gene (reference sequence). The CDR3 totals 18 residues. CDR3 amino acids: CATSRRGREVSGANVLTF. The CDR3 DNA is TGTGCCACATCCCGGCGGGGGCGGGAGGTCTCTGGGGCCAACGTCCTGACTTTC.

The sample holds one count of this clone. The chain has TRBV11-2 and TRBJ1-1; TRBD1 matches at 11 bases. V gave up 5 bases and J gave up 5 bases; unmatched junction bases: 1. This CDR3 contains 13 residues. CDR1 is SGHAT and CDR2 is FQNNGV in the germline V gene. The CDR3 region is CASSRDRGTEAFF. DNA of the CDR3: TGTGCCAGCAGCAGGGACAGGGGGACTGAAGCTTTCTTT.

This sequence joins TRBV5-1 and TRBJ1-1; a possible D gene is TRBD1 (5 bases). CDR3 length equals 14 residues. Germline assignment: CDR1 SGHRS and CDR2 YFSETQ. Trimming took off 7 bases at V and 3 bases at J, with 16 bases between the two ends. DNA of the CDR3: TGCGCCAGCGGGAACGGAGGGGTCGACACTGAAGCTTTCTTT. This gives the protein CASGNGGVDTEAFF.

This sequence joins TRBV6-5 and TRBJ1-1, with D maybe TRBD1 (6 bases). CDR3 length: 16 amino acids. Germline CDR1 is MNHEY and CDR2 is SVGAGI. V gave up 2 bases and J gave up 1 base, with 14 bases separating them. The CDR3 DNA reads TGTGCCAGCAGTTACCCAACAGGGTTGGCGAACACTGAAGCTTTCTTT. This codes for CASSYPTGLANTEAFF.